The T cell receptor (beta chain) under discussion was sequenced for a study of cytomegalovirus exposure and HLA in healthy donors (dated by TCRdb to the late 2010s). General notes on the study: An earlier analysis of fewer than 750 of the donors reported 250 to 300 Gb of sequence data and 117 million unique TCR beta sequences obtained from approximately 180 million T cells. Class I and class II HLA loci were covered by the typing at four-digit resolution. Among 350 to 400 genotyped donors of the cohort, an average of 235,054 unique TCR beta nucleotide sequences were sequenced per donor, roughly 20% of them non-productive. Because of strong linkage in the cohort, 4 to 6 DR-DQ haplotypes were treated as single units for association and clustering. Typing coverage differed by locus: A, B, C, DRB1 and DQB1 were typed in about 620-640 donors, DQA1 in 500 to 550, DPA1 in roughly 590, and DPB1 in 472. Using immunosequencing, the study profiled T cell repertoires from fewer than 850 subjects and related those repertoires to cytomegalovirus serostatus. Roughly 290 gigabases of sequencing data and around 85 million unique TCR sequences made up an early release that covered 640 HLA-typed donors. Donor age, sex, ethnicity and CMV serostatus were compiled alongside the repertoire data. To predict cytomegalovirus infection status, the study combined high-throughput TCR immunosequencing, statistical association of individual TCRs with disease status, and machine learning. Besides the first cohort of roughly 660 subjects, a separate validation cohort made up of around 120 different subjects was used. An earlier analysis of around 580 of the donors used high-throughput TCR beta sequencing to judge whether each TCR beta V gene segment behaved as functional or pseudogenic. Rather than using new phenotypic data, the later analysis identified candidate immune exposures from TCR beta sequences and from how often those sequences occurred across donors. Of the 300 to 500 genotyped donors, 65% to 90% were placed in the genetic ancestry cluster associated with self-reported Caucasian donors. A later analysis re-examined previously published TCR beta repertoires from roughly 720 donors and added high-resolution HLA genotyping to investigate patterns of TCR occurrence. Genome-wide SNP genotypes for about three fifths of the roughly 700 donors were used in a later genetic analysis, which treated that subset as a discovery cohort. The study aimed to test whether signatures of past pathogen exposure could be identified by cataloging public T cell receptors. Every repertoire in the discovery cohort had been generated on one and the same sequencing platform. Beyond this particular receptor, the publication reports: A later genetic analysis reported fewer N-insertions in productive TCRs among donors in an Asian-associated ancestry cluster than the approximately 670-donor mean. While some public TCRs were present in many individuals, most TCR sequences turned up only very rarely across donors. According to a later analysis, TCR association rates differed among HLA loci, with DRB1 alleles showing the most associated TCRs and HLA-C alleles showing the fewest. A further reported finding was that TCR beta sequences accurately predicted the HLA-A and HLA-B alleles for most subjects in the first cohort. Several of the top co-occurrence clusters appeared to be linked to parvovirus B19, influenza, CMV and Epstein-Barr virus, according to a later analysis. In a later genetic analysis, a missense DCLRE1C variant was associated with V-gene and J-gene trimming of TCR beta chains, and the association was replicated in an independent cohort. In a later analysis, HLA-associated TCR beta chains showed more clonal expansion and lower generation probabilities than non-associated chains that were equally common. A total of 150 to 200 TCR beta chains were listed by the study as associated with cytomegalovirus. The only immune exposure information available for the cohort was CMV serostatus. The cohort was sequenced for TCR beta chains only, and without alpha or paired-chain data the features that could be detected were limited. A few of the identified cytomegalovirus-associated TCR beta chains were confirmed in vitro to be specific for cytomegalovirus antigens. According to a later analysis, most CMV-associated TCR beta chains appeared to be HLA-restricted, and the HLA associations seemed to be driven largely by CMV exposure. The presence/absence analyses assumed that sequencing depth was roughly uniform across donors, and that assumption may not be true. According to the authors, the approach could potentially be generalized to other disease states and immunological phenotypes. When HLA alleles, especially DR and DQ, strongly co-occurred, TCR associations were difficult to assign to individual alleles. HLA typing was unavailable for some donors at each locus, so association tests used only the typed subset. Linkage disequilibrium might explain the correlated functional status among segregating V segments, but an unknown experimental factor could not be ruled out. The earlier analysis of approximately 560 of the donors excluded approximately 15 rarely observed V segments, including chromosome 9 orphons, because counts were too low. An earlier analysis of around 540 of the donors showed that most TCR beta V segments appeared in productive rearrangements either about 90% or about 30% of the time, which broadly matched IMGT annotations. In a later analysis, some 18,000 TCR beta sequences were associated with specific HLA alleles at a false discovery rate of 0.05. The sequencing pipeline was judged likely to have produced a cluster of highly shared sequence variants as a technical artifact. Cytomegalovirus status was reported to be diagnosed by the classifier with high specificity and sensitivity in both the original and validation cohorts. The 87-base-pair reads could not distinguish some IMGT-functional V segments, including TRBV6-2 and TRBV6-3, so those segments were excluded.

Note on this clone: Which antigen it targets is not known. The record has no base qualities; no much larger clone is one base away.

The cohort consisted of 666 healthy bone marrow donors. At the time of sampling, every cohort member was nominally healthy, though immune exposures that went unrecorded were likely present. The donor was CMV seropositive and belonged to the group of 250 to 350 seropositive cohort members. Every donor gave a peripheral blood sample, and the peripheral blood mononuclear cells from that sample were used for TCR beta sequencing. Genomic DNA extraction from the blood cell samples was performed with the Qiagen DNeasy Blood Extraction Kit. Trimming takes 2 bases off V and 4 bases off J; junction bases not matched to a gene: 4. Based on the germline V gene, the CDR1 and CDR2 sequences are ENHRY and SYGVKD. The CDR3 runs 15 residues from the cysteine to the phenylalanine. Only the CDR3 region is kept as DNA, spanning 45 bases read in frame from base 1. Receptor libraries were prepared by the immunoSEQ multiplex PCR assay. The multiplex PCR relied on a mix of 60 forward primers for TCR Vbeta segments and 13 reverse primers for TCR Jbeta segments. A multiplex PCR assay on genomic DNA amplified the CDR3 region of rearranged TCR beta genes. The amplified TCR beta libraries were sequenced on the Illumina HiSeq System as 87-base-pair reads. The paper's processing steps were these. Across the roughly 670 repertoires, a later analysis counted around 80 million unique TCR beta chains, about 10 million of which were shared by at least two donors. Raw reads were error-corrected and collapsed into unique sequences by a nearest-neighbor algorithm in which closely related sequences were merged to remove PCR and sequencing errors. CDR3 sequences were aligned to IMGT reference sequences to assign V, D and J gene segments. For a sequence to be retained, a match of at least six nucleotides was required to both a V gene segment and a J gene segment. A rearrangement was called productive if the CDR3 had no stop codons and remained in frame with V and J, and every other rearrangement was called non-productive. Following IMGT convention, CDR3 was defined as the stretch from the second conserved V-encoded cysteine up to the conserved J-encoded phenylalanine. The earlier analysis of around 640 of the donors excluded sequences that lacked an unambiguous match to a single V gene segment. An earlier analysis of 500 to 600 of the donors classified V segments as functional when productive rearrangements were above 56.7% and as segregating when the standard deviation between donors was above 5%. A statistical classification framework was developed to diagnose cytomegalovirus status using the catalog of TCR beta chain sequences. In a later analysis, TCR nucleotide sequences were compared against IMGT/GENE-DB human TR gene sequences so that V and J genes could be assigned. The TCRdist pipeline was used in a later analysis to assign CDR3 sequences and most-parsimonious VDJ recombination scenarios. In a later analysis, each TCR beta chain was defined by its CDR3 amino acid sequence together with its V-gene family, and reads without a unique V-gene family were excluded. A later analysis removed 500 to 600 highly shared, low-generation-probability nucleotide sequences to deal with suspected cross-contamination and a sequencing artifact. In a later analysis, a clonal expansion index was calculated for each public chain from normalized within-repertoire ranks of inferred template counts. A later analysis computed generation probabilities with a VDJ recombination model fitted to out-of-frame rearrangements, and checked the results against IGoR. In a later analysis, hypergeometric tests were used to score TCR-TCR, TCR-HLA and TCR-CMV co-occurrence, with a repertoire-size bias correction applied to TCR pairs. False discovery rates were estimated in a later analysis by permuting HLA or CMV assignments 20 times. In a later analysis, co-occurring TCRs were grouped with DBSCAN, and TCRdist sequence similarity was added when clustering was performed within HLA-allele-positive subsets. Co-occurrence clustering excluded repertoires with fewer than 30,000 or more than 120,000 public chains, plus five with anomalous nucleotide sharing. TCRdb holds this immuneACCESS table with in-frame rearrangements only. Some clones are missing; in checked studies, unresolved V genes explain under half, and the rest has no known cause. The DNA gave D and trimming, while V, J and clone size come from that table. This sample comprises 110,000 or so clones, over 65% of them detected only once. Of the sample, less than 5.5% is held by the ten largest clones.

The source material was PBMCs. Recombination linked TRBV10-3 to TRBJ2-3; 9 bases in the middle match TRBD1. This receptor was identified in a woman in her twenties or thirties in good health and CMV-seropositive. Read as DNA, the sequence is TGTGCCATCAGTGAGGGACAGGGGTGGGCAGATACGCAGTATTTT. Translated, this is CAISEGQGWADTQYF.